This is a list of T cell receptor beta chains from one sample in a study of beta chain features in type 1 diabetes. Assay used: immunoSEQ multiplex PCR; TCRdb lists only in-frame clones, some missing. There are 850,000 to 900,000 clones in the sample; around a sixth occur only once, and 0.023% lies in the top ten. Input material: naive CD4+ T cells from blood. All receptors derive from a woman younger than 35 in good health. CDR3s include the opening cysteine and the closing phenylalanine or tryptophan. Each record gives: clone size, D gene, J gene, V gene, CDR3 protein, CDR3 DNA. The D gene is left open where the match is weak. Clone sizes are given selectively: once, few, many, or a class where the clone is expanded.

clone_size: -; d_call: -; j_call: TRBJ2-1; v_call: TRBV10-3; cdr3_aa: CAISEWSDEQFF; cdr3_nt: TGTGCCATCAGTGAGTGGTCCGATGAGCAGTTCTTC
clone_size: -; d_call: -; j_call: TRBJ2-2; v_call: TRBV5-4; cdr3_aa: CASSPTPGGAGIRAGELFF; cdr3_nt: TGTGCCAGCAGCCCGACCCCCGGGGGCGCTGGTATAAGGGCCGGGGAGCTGTTTTTT
clone_size: -; d_call: -; j_call: TRBJ2-7; v_call: TRBV5-1; cdr3_aa: CASSLGTATYEQYF; cdr3_nt: TGCGCCAGCAGCTTGGGGACAGCGACCTACGAGCAGTACTTC
clone_size: -; d_call: TRBD2; j_call: TRBJ2-7; v_call: TRBV7-2; cdr3_aa: CASSLGLAGAFYEQYF; cdr3_nt: TGTGCCAGCAGCTTAGGGCTAGCGGGAGCGTTCTACGAGCAGTACTTC
clone_size: -; d_call: -; j_call: TRBJ2-7; v_call: TRBV5-6; cdr3_aa: CASSFVGSAHEQYF; cdr3_nt: TGTGCCAGCAGCTTCGTCGGGTCCGCACACGAGCAGTACTTC
clone_size: few; d_call: -; j_call: TRBJ1-5; v_call: TRBV2; cdr3_aa: CASSERAALPQHF; cdr3_nt: TGTGCCAGCAGTGAAAGGGCCGCTCTCCCCCAGCATTTT
clone_size: few; d_call: -; j_call: TRBJ1-3; v_call: TRBV7-3; cdr3_aa: CASPLRPFSGNTIYF; cdr3_nt: TGTGCCAGCCCTCTTCGGCCCTTCTCTGGAAACACCATATATTTT
clone_size: -; d_call: TRBD2; j_call: TRBJ2-3; v_call: TRBV7-9; cdr3_aa: CASSLARVLAGGSPDTQYF; cdr3_nt: TGTGCCAGCAGCTTAGCGAGGGTGCTAGCGGGAGGGTCGCCAGATACGCAGTATTTT
clone_size: -; d_call: TRBD1; j_call: TRBJ2-2; v_call: TRBV7-8; cdr3_aa: CASSPKGQLNTGELFF; cdr3_nt: TGTGCCAGCAGCCCGAAGGGACAGCTGAACACCGGGGAGCTGTTTTTT
clone_size: -; d_call: -; j_call: TRBJ2-7; v_call: TRBV9; cdr3_aa: CASSVDWAGAYEQYF; cdr3_nt: TGTGCCAGCAGCGTAGATTGGGCAGGGGCCTACGAGCAGTACTTC
clone_size: -; d_call: -; j_call: TRBJ2-1; v_call: TRBV5-6; cdr3_aa: CASSQTASITYNEQFF; cdr3_nt: TGTGCCAGCAGCCAAACGGCGTCTATAACCTACAATGAGCAGTTCTTC
clone_size: -; d_call: TRBD1; j_call: TRBJ2-7; v_call: TRBV19; cdr3_aa: CASSKSGGTGVFDYEQYF; cdr3_nt: TGTGCCAGTAGTAAGTCGGGGGGGACAGGGGTGTTCGACTACGAGCAGTACTTC
clone_size: -; d_call: -; j_call: TRBJ2-5; v_call: TRBV5-6; cdr3_aa: CASSLTGKLETQYF; cdr3_nt: TGTGCCAGCAGCTTGACGGGGAAACTGGAGACCCAGTACTTC
clone_size: -; d_call: -; j_call: TRBJ2-6; v_call: TRBV28; cdr3_aa: CASSLRGISGANVLTF; cdr3_nt: TGTGCCAGCAGTTTGAGGGGGATCTCTGGGGCCAACGTCCTGACTTTC
clone_size: few; d_call: -; j_call: TRBJ2-3; v_call: TRBV23-1; cdr3_aa: CASSRPLWTNTDTQYF; cdr3_nt: TGCGCCAGCAGTCGGCCTCTATGGACAAACACAGATACGCAGTATTTT
clone_size: few; d_call: -; j_call: TRBJ1-3; v_call: TRBV9; cdr3_aa: CASSVEVRADSGNTIYF; cdr3_nt: TGTGCCAGCAGCGTAGAGGTGCGGGCCGACTCTGGAAACACCATATATTTT
clone_size: few; d_call: TRBD2; j_call: TRBJ2-3; v_call: TRBV7-9; cdr3_aa: CASSLGTSTHTDTQYF; cdr3_nt: TGTGCCAGCAGCTTAGGGACTAGCACACACACAGATACGCAGTATTTT
clone_size: -; d_call: TRBD2; j_call: TRBJ2-3; v_call: TRBV28; cdr3_aa: CASRLAGAADTQYF; cdr3_nt: TGTGCCAGCAGACTAGCGGGAGCGGCAGATACGCAGTATTTT
clone_size: few; d_call: -; j_call: TRBJ1-1; v_call: TRBV9; cdr3_aa: CASSGGDTEAFF; cdr3_nt: TGTGCCAGCAGCGGTGGGGACACTGAAGCTTTCTTT
clone_size: -; d_call: -; j_call: TRBJ2-7; v_call: TRBV7-2; cdr3_aa: CASSLRDTSSYEQYF; cdr3_nt: TGTGCCAGCAGCTTACGGGACACAAGCTCCTACGAGCAGTACTTC
clone_size: -; d_call: TRBD2; j_call: TRBJ2-5; v_call: TRBV7-9; cdr3_aa: CASSSMTSGSHEQYF; cdr3_nt: TGTGCCAGCAGCTCAATGACTAGCGGGAGTCATGAGCAGTACTTC
clone_size: -; d_call: TRBD1; j_call: TRBJ1-2; v_call: TRBV27; cdr3_aa: CASSLRGTGGIGYTF; cdr3_nt: TGTGCCAGCAGTTTACGGGGGACAGGGGGTATTGGCTACACCTTC
clone_size: few; d_call: TRBD1; j_call: TRBJ2-5; v_call: TRBV18; cdr3_aa: CASSQGQGDGETQYF; cdr3_nt: TGTGCCAGCTCACAGGGACAGGGAGACGGAGAGACCCAGTACTTC
clone_size: few; d_call: TRBD1; j_call: TRBJ1-5; v_call: TRBV19; cdr3_aa: CASSIGTVWNQPQHF; cdr3_nt: TGTGCCAGTAGTATTGGGACAGTGTGGAATCAGCCCCAGCATTTT